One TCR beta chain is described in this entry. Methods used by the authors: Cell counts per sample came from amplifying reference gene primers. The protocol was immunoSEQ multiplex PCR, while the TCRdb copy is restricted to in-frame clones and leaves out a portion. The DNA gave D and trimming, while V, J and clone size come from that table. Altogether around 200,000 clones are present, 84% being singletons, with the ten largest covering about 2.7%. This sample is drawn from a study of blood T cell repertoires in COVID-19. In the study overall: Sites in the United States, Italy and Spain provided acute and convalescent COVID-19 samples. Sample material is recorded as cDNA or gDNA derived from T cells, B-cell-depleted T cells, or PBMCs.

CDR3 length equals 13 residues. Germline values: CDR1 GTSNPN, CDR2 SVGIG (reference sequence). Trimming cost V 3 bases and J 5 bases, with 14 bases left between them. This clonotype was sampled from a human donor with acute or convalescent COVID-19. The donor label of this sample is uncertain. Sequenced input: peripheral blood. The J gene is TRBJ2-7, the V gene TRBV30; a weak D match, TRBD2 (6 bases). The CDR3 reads CAWSGGYMHEQYF. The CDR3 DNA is TGTGCCTGGAGCGGAGGGTACATGCACGAGCAGTACTTC.